A single sample gave rise to the 10 T cell receptor beta chains below, sequenced in a study of blood T cells in healthy people across ages. For the second PCR, which ran for 7 to 11 cycles, a sample-barcoded 5' primer and a J-beta primer mix were used. Via MiXCR, TCRdb re-called the 5' RACE reads, giving one row per CDR3 protein. In the table there are some 890,000 distinct CDR3 sequences, roughly 29% of which are singletons. Separately, the same data were catalogued under a study of T cells of mothers and their children.

The sequenced sample consisted of blood. The receptors come from a woman aged 40 to 55 in good health.

This clonotype appeared a few times. The V and J genes are TRBV5-1 and TRBJ2-2; the D gene is possibly TRBD1 (6 bases). The CDR3 runs to 15 residues. Germline assignment: CDR1 SGHRS and CDR2 YFSETQ. V was trimmed by 4 bases and J by 2 bases, leaving 12 bases between them. The CDR3 spells CASSPGTYNTGELFF. Written as DNA, the CDR3 is TGCGCCAGCAGCCCCGGGACATATAACACCGGGGAGCTGTTTTTT.

The chain is built from TRBV6-2 or TRBV6-3 and TRBJ1-1; D perhaps matches TRBD1 (6 bases). Germline assignment: CDR1 MNHEY and CDR2 SVGEGT. Trimming left V 6 bases short and J 4 bases short, with 15 bases between. This CDR3 has 14 residues. This CDR3 reads CASRPAGAGTEAFF. In DNA form, the CDR3 reads TGTGCCAGCAGGCCCGCAGGGGCCGGCACTGAAGCTTTCTTT.

This clonotype was seen a handful of times. V and J are TRBV6-5 and TRBJ1-1; D is perhaps TRBD1 (6 bases). Germline-derived CDR1 and CDR2 are MNHEY and SVGAGI. This CDR3 is built from 17 residues. Deletions cut 4 bases from V and 0 bases from J, with 18 bases between. The CDR3 loop is CASSSAGRGKMNTEAFF. In DNA form, the CDR3 reads TGTGCCAGCAGTTCCGCGGGCAGGGGTAAGATGAACACTGAAGCTTTCTTT.

With respect to this clonotype: A much larger clone is a single base away; this may be a read error. The chain couples TRBV5-1 to TRBJ2-5; TRBD2 might be the D (5 bases). The CDR3 contains 15 residues. Looked up from germline, CDR1 is SGHRS and CDR2 is YFSETQ. Trimming stripped 6 bases from V and 2 bases from J, with 17 bases between. The DNA of the CDR3 is TGCGCCAGCAACTCTTCACAAGCGGCACAAGAGACCCAGTACTTC. Its translation is CASNSSQAAQETQYF.

The chain combines TRBV7-9 with TRBJ1-6; no clear D. The V end was cut by 5 bases, the J end by 4 bases, with 15 bases between. Germline CDR1 reads SEHNR; CDR2 reads FQNEAQ (reference sequence). The CDR3 sequence is 16 residues long. The CDR3 protein is CASSDGYRDYNSPLHF. The DNA for the CDR3 is TGTGCCAGCAGCGACGGTTATCGGGATTATAATTCACCCCTCCACTTT.

The chain recombines TRBV7-2 with TRBJ2-5, with D possibly being TRBD2 (5 bases). Trimming left V 8 bases short and J 1 base short, with 11 bases between. Germline V lookup: CDR1 SGHTA, CDR2 FQGNSA. The CDR3 has 13 residues. The CDR3 is CASGRRRQETQYF. In DNA, the CDR3 is TGTGCCAGCGGCAGGAGGCGCCAAGAGACCCAGTACTTC.

This chain uses TRBV14 with TRBJ2-6; 8 bases are a match to TRBD1. This CDR3 comprises 18 residues. Trimming cost V 5 bases and J 1 base; bases outside gene matches: 10. Germline V gene data show CDR1 as SGHDN and CDR2 as FVKESK. The CDR3 protein is CASSDQRQGYSGANVLTF. The CDR3 coding sequence is TGTGCCAGCAGCGACCAAAGACAGGGGTATTCTGGGGCCAACGTCCTGACTTTC.

The rearrangement uses TRBV20-1 and TRBJ2-3; 8 bases match TRBD2. This CDR3 contains 14 residues. V was clipped by 5 bases and J by 2 bases; unmatched bases: 6. CDR1 DFQATT and CDR2 SNEGSKA come from the germline V gene (reference sequence). CDR3 nucleotides: TGCAGTGCTGTGGTAGCGGGGCCCACAGATACGCAGTATTTT. Amino acid sequence: CSAVVAGPTDTQYF.

This chain joins TRBV4-3 and TRBJ1-3; 7 nucleotides line up with TRBD1. The CDR3 has 16 amino acids. In germline, CDR1 is LGHNA, CDR2 YSLEER. The V gene end was trimmed by 0 bases and the J gene end by 4 bases; junction bases not matched to a gene: 6. The chain's CDR3 is CASSQEWNRGGNTIYF. The CDR3 nucleotides are TGCGCCAGCAGCCAAGAATGGAACAGGGGAGGAAACACCATATATTTT.

The V and J genes are TRBV7-2 and TRBJ2-3, with TRBD2 matching 8 bases. From germline, CDR1 is SGHTA and CDR2 FQGNSA. This CDR3 region has 15 residues. Losses at the gene ends were 7 bases for V and 3 bases for J; bases not matched to a gene: 9. In DNA form, the CDR3 reads TGTGCCAGCATCCCGGGGGGGGTGAGGACAGATACGCAGTATTTT. Amino acids: CASIPGGVRTDTQYF. The variable domain in full, completed from reference TRBV7-2 and TRBJ2-3, reads GAGVSQSPSNKVTEKGKDVELRCDPISGHTALYWYRQSLGQGLEFLIYFQGNSAPDKSGLPSDRFSAERTGGSVSTLTIQRTQQEDSAVYLCASIPGGVRTDTQYFGPGTRLTVL.